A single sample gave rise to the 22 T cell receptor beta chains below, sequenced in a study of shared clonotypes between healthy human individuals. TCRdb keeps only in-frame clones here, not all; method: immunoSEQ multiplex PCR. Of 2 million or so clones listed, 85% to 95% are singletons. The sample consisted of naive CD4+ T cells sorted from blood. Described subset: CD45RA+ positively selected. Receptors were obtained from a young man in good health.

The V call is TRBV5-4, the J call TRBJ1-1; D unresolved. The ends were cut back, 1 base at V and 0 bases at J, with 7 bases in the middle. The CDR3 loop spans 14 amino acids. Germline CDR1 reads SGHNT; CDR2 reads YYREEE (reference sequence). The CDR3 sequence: CASSLFRMNTEAFF. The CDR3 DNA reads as TGTGCCAGCAGCTTGTTTAGAATGAACACTGAAGCTTTCTTT.

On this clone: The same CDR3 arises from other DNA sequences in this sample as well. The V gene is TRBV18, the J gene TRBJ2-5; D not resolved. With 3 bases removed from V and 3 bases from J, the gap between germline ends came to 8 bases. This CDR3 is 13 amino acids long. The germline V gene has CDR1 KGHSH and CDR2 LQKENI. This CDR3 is CASSPGPKETQYF. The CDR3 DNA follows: TGTGCCAGCTCACCGGGCCCAAAAGAGACCCAGTACTTC.

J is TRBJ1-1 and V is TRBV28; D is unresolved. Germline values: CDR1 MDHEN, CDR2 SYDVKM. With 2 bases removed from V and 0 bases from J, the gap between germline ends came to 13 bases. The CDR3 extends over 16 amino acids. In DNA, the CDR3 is TGTGCCAGCAGTTTAGGTCACATCCAGATGAACACTGAAGCTTTCTTT. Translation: CASSLGHIQMNTEAFF.

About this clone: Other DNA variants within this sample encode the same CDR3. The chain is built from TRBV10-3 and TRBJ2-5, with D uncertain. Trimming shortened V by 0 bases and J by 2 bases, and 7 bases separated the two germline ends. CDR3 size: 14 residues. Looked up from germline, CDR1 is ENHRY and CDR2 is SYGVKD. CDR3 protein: CAISESPGQETQYF. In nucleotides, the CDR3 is TGTGCCATCAGTGAGTCGCCAGGACAAGAGACCCAGTACTTC.

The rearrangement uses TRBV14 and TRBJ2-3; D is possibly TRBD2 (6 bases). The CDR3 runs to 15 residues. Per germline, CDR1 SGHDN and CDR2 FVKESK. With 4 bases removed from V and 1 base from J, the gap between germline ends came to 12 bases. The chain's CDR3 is CASSRRELGTDTQYF. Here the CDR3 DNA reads TGTGCCAGCAGCCGGCGGGAATTAGGCACAGATACGCAGTATTTT.

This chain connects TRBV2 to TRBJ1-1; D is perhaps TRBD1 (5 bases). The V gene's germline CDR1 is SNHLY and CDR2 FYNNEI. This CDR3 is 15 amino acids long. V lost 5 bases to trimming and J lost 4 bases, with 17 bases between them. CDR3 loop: CASSYHQGRSTEAFF. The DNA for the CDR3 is TGTGCCAGCAGTTACCATCAGGGAAGGTCCACTGAAGCTTTCTTT.

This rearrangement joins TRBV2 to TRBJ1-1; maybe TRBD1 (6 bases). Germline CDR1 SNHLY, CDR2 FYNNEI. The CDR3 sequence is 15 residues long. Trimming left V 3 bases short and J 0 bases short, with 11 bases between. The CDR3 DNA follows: TGTGCCAGCAGTGAGCGGCCAGGGGTGAACACTGAAGCTTTCTTT. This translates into CASSERPGVNTEAFF.

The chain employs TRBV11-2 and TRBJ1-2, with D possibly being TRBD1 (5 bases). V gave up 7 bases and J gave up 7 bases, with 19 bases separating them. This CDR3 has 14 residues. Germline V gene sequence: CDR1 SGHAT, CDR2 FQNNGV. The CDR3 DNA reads TGTGCCAGCAAGGAAAGGCGGGGGTCGGGTGGCTACACCTTC. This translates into CASKERRGSGGYTF. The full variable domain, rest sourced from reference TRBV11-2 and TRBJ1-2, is EAGVAQSPRYKIIEKRQSVAFWCNPISGHATLYWYQQILGQGPKLLIQFQNNGVVDDSQLPKDRFSAERLKGVDSTLKIQPAKLEDSAVYLCASKERRGSGGYTFGSGTRLTVV.

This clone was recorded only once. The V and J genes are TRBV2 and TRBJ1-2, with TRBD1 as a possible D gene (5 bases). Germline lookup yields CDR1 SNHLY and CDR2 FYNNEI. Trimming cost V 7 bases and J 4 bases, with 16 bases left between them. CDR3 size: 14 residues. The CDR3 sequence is CASTTDIPGYGYTF. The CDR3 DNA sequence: TGTGCCAGCACTACGGACATACCGGGCTATGGCTACACCTTC. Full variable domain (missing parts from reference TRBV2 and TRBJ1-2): EPEVTQTPSHQVTQMGQEVILRCVPISNHLYFYWYRQILGQKVEFLVSFYNNEISEKSEIFDDQFSVERPDGSNFTLKIRSTKLEDSAMYFCASTTDIPGYGYTFGSGTRLTVV.

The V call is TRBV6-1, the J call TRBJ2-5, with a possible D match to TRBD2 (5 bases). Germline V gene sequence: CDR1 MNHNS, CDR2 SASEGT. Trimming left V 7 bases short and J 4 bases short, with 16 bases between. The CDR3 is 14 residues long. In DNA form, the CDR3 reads TGTGCCAGCACGACCCGCCCAGCGGCAGAGACCCAGTACTTC. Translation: CASTTRPAAETQYF.

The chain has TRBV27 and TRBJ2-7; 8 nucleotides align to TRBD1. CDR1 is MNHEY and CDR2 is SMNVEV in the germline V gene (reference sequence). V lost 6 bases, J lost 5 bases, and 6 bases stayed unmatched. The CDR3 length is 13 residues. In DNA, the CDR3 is TGTGCCAGCAGATTGACAGGGGCGAACGAGCAGTACTTC. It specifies CASRLTGANEQYF.

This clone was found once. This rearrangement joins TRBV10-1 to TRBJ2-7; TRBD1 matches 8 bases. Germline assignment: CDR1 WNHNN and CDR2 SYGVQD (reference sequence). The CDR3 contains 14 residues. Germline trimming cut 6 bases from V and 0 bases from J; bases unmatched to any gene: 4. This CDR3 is CASSQGQGSYEQYF. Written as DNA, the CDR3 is TGCGCCAGCAGCCAAGGACAGGGCTCCTACGAGCAGTACTTC.

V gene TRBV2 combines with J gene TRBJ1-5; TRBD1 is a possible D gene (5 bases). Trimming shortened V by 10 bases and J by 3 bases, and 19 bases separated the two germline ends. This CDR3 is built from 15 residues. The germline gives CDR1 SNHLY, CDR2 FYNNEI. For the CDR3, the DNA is TGTGCCACCAAACCCCCCCAGGGTATCAATCAGCCCCAGCATTTT. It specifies CATKPPQGINQPQHF. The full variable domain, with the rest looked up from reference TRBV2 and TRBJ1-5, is EPEVTQTPSHQVTQMGQEVILRCVPISNHLYFYWYRQILGQKVEFLVSFYNNEISEKSEIFDDQFSVERPDGSNFTLKIRSTKLEDSAMYFCATKPPQGINQPQHFGDGTRLSIL.

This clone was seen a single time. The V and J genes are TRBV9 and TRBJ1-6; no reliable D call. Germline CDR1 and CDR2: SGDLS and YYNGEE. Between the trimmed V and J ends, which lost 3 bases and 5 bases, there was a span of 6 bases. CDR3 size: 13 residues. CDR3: CASSAKDNSPLHF. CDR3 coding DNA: TGTGCCAGCAGCGCTAAAGATAATTCACCCCTCCACTTT.

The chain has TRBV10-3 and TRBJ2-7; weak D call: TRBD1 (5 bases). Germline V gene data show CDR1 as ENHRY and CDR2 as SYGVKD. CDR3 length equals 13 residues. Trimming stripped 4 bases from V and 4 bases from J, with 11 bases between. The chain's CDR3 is CAISGGSFYEQYF. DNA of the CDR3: TGTGCCATCAGTGGGGGCAGCTTTTACGAGCAGTACTTC.

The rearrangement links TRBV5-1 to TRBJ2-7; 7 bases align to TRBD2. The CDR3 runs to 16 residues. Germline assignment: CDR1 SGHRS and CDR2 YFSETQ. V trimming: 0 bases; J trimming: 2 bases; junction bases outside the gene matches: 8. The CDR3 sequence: CASSLERAGETYEQYF. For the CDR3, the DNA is TGCGCCAGCAGCTTGGAGAGGGCGGGGGAAACCTACGAGCAGTACTTC.

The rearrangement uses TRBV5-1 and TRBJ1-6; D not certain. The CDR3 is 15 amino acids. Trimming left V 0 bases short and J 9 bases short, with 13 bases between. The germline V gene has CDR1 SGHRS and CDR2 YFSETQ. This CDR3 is CASSLGEKRTSPLHF. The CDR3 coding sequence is TGCGCCAGCAGCTTGGGGGAGAAAAGAACTTCACCCCTCCACTTT.

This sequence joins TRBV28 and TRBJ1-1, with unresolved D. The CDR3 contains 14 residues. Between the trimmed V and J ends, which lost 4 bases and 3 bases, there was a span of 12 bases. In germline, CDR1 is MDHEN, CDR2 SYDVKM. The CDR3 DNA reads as TGTGCCAGCAGTTATGTCGGGAGGTACACTGAAGCTTTCTTT. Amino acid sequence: CASSYVGRYTEAFF. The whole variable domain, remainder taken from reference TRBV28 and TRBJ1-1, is DVKVTQSSRYLVKRTGEKVFLECVQDMDHENMFWYRQDPGLGLRLIYFSYDVKMKEKGDIPEGYSVSREKKERFSLILESASTNQTSMYLCASSYVGRYTEAFFGQGTRLTVV.

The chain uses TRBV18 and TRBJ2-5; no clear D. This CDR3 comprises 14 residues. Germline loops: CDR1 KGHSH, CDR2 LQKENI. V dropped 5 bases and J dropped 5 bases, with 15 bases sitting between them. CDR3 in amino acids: CASSTSGPRETQYF. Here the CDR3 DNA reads TGTGCCAGCTCAACGTCCGGGCCGCGGGAGACCCAGTACTTC.

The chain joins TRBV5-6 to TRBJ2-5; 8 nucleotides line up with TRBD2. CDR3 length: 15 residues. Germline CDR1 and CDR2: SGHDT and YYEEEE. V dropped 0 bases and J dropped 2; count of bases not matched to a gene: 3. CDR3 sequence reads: CASSLGIAGQETQYF. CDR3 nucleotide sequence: TGTGCCAGCAGCTTGGGGATAGCGGGACAAGAGACCCAGTACTTC.

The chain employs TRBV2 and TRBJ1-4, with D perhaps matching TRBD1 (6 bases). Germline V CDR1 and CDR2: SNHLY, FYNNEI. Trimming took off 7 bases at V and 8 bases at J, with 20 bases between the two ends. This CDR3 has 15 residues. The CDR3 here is CASTPTGSPVEKLFF. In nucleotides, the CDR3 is TGTGCCAGCACTCCCACAGGGTCCCCGGTCGAAAAACTGTTTTTT.

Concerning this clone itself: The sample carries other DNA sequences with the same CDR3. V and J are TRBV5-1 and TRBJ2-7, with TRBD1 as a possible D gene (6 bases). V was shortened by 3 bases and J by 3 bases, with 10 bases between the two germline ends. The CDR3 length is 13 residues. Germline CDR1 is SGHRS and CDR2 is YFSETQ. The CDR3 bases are TGCGCCAGCAGCTCCCCGGACAGCTACGAGCAGTACTTC. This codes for CASSSPDSYEQYF.